This T cell receptor (beta chain) originates from a study of control samples from healthy donors and cancer patients. V lost 0 bases and J lost 4, with 7 bases in between. Germline assignment: CDR1 SGDLS and CDR2 YYNGEE. The CDR3 totals 13 residues. Profiling relied on immunoSEQ multiplex PCR, and the TCRdb table lists in-frame clones only, not all of them. Counted here are about 140,000 clones, approximately 94% occurring once; the ten biggest clones make up roughly 13%. The TCR originated in a man aged 40-50 years in good health. The chain combines TRBV9 with TRBJ1-1, with D unclear. The sample consisted of blood. The CDR3 bases are TGTGCCAGCAGCGTAGCTAGGGCCACTGAAGCTTTCTTT. Amino acids: CASSVARATEAFF.